Below are 6 T cell receptor beta chains sequenced from a single sample in a study of regulatory T cells in long-lasting Graves disease. HTBI primers from iRepertoire and Arm-PCR of CDR3 regions yielded the TCR beta libraries. A single record per CDR3 protein comes from TCRdb applying MiXCR to the multiplex PCR reads. This table holds under 250,000 distinct CDR3 sequences, roughly a fifth found once. Stated time point: newly diagnosed GD, antithyroid drugs for less than 3 months. PBMC RNA served as the TCR library source. These data were likewise used in another study, on T cells in Graves' hyperthyroidism and ophthalmopathy.

The sequences come from peripheral blood mononuclear cells (PBMCs), collected at new diagnosis, from a patient treated with antithyroid drugs. The receptors shown here come from a woman younger than 45 with Graves disease.

This clonotype was seen at least ten times. The rearrangement uses TRBV24-1 and TRBJ1-5; 11 bases match TRBD1. The CDR3 length is 16 residues. Per the germline V gene, CDR1 is KGHDR and CDR2 is SFDVKD. The V gene end was trimmed by 4 bases and the J gene end by 1 base; junction bases not matched to a gene: 2. The CDR3 spells CATSERDRGSNQPQHF. CDR3 nucleotides: TGTGCCACCAGTGAGAGGGACAGGGGGAGCAATCAGCCCCAGCATTTT.

Of note for this clonotype: A far larger clone is off by one base, so a read error is likely. The chain couples TRBV11-2 to TRBJ2-7; 10 nucleotides agree with TRBD2. The V gene's germline CDR1 is SGHAT and CDR2 FQNNGV. The V gene end was trimmed by 6 bases and the J gene end by 7 bases; junction bases not matched to a gene: 15. The CDR3 is 16 amino acids. CDR3 sequence: CASRKPSGRGYNEQYF. CDR3 bases: TGTGCCAGCAGAAAGCCCAGCGGGAGGGGTTACAATGAGCAGTACTTC.

This clonotype was recorded at least ten times. The V and J genes are TRBV29-1 and TRBJ2-7; no clear D gene. Trimming removed 1 base at V and 0 bases at J, with 7 bases between. Germline V gives CDR1 SQVTM, CDR2 ANQGSEA. This CDR3 contains 13 residues. The DNA for the CDR3 is TGCAGCGTTGAAGGGCAGATCTCCTACGAGCAGTACTTC. Its protein is CSVEGQISYEQYF.

Of note for this clonotype: A read error likely explains this, since a far larger clone differs by one base. The CDR3 is CAWAKTDSYEQYF. CDR3 nucleotide sequence: TGTGCCTGGGCAAAGACAGATTCCTACGAGCAGTACTTC. V and J are TRBV30 and TRBJ2-3; D possibly corresponds to TRBD1 (5 bases). The closer fit of TRBJ2-7 to the DNA end suggests the J call may be wrong. Germline lookup yields CDR1 GTSNPN and CDR2 SVGIG (reference sequence). The CDR3 spans 13 residues.

This clonotype was counted ten times or more. For the CDR3, the DNA is TGTGCCAGCAGCTTAGAAGGAGTTGTCCCCGGGGAGCTGTTTTTT. This encodes CASSLEGVVPGELFF. The chain combines TRBV11-2 with TRBJ2-2; the D is unclear. The CDR3 spans 15 residues. Germline CDR1 is SGHAT and CDR2 is FQNNGV. V gave up 0 bases and J gave up 6 bases, with 11 bases separating them.

This clonotype showed up just once. A read error may be the cause here, since a much bigger clone is one base away. The V call is TRBV11-2, the J call TRBJ2-2; maybe TRBD1 (5 bases). CDR3 size: 17 residues. The germline gives CDR1 SGHAT, CDR2 FQNNGV. Trimming took off 1 base at V and 10 bases at J, with 22 bases between the two ends. CDR3 region: CASSLARGPILAAELFF. DNA of the CDR3: TGTGCCAGCAGCTTAGCTAGGGGCCCCATCCTGGCCGCGGAGCTGTTTTTT.